The rows below give T cell receptor beta chains drawn from one sample of a study of blood T cell repertoires in COVID-19. The repertoire was sequenced with immunoSEQ multiplex PCR; TCRdb's copy has only in-frame clones and lacks some. The sample holds under 200,000 clones, around 89% seen once. The sample taken for sequencing was peripheral blood. These receptors all come from a man aged 45 to 65 who had recovered from COVID-19. Both conserved end residues are part of each CDR3. D genes are given only for firm matches. Clone size is shown for a subset of rows, as once, few, many or a class of expanded clone.

size	V	D	J	DNA	CDR3
-	TRBV9	TRBD2	TRBJ2-1	TGTGCCAGCAGCGTAGGACCGGGTAGCGGGGGGGCTAGGAATGAGCAGTTCTTC	CASSVGPGSGGARNEQFF
-	TRBV7-6	TRBD1	TRBJ1-2	TGTGCCAGCAGCCCCCGGGGGACAGGGCCACTGAACTATGGCTACACCTTC	CASSPRGTGPLNYGYTF
once	TRBV30	-	TRBJ2-2	TGTGCCTGGAGCGCAACTAACACCGGGGAGCTGTTTTTT	CAWSATNTGELFF
once	TRBV3-1/TRBV3-2	TRBD2	TRBJ2-1	TGTGCCAGCAGGGGAGGGACGGGCTACAATGAGCAGTTCTTC	CASRGGTGYNEQFF
-	TRBV19	TRBD1	TRBJ1-6	TGTGCCAGTAGTATAGAAGACAGGGGGCCTTCACCCCTCCACTTT	CASSIEDRGPSPLHF
-	TRBV6-5	TRBD1	TRBJ1-2	TGTGCCAGCAGTTACCCGGACAGGGGCCCCGACTATGGCTACACCTTC	CASSYPDRGPDYGYTF
-	TRBV5-4	TRBD2	TRBJ2-5	TGTGCCAGCAGCTCGACCTCCGGGACTAGGGAGGGGGAGACCCAGTACTTC	CASSSTSGTREGETQYF
-	TRBV6-1	-	TRBJ1-3	TGTGCCAGCAGTGAAAGAGGGATTACGGGAAACACCATATATTTT	CASSERGITGNTIYF
-	TRBV14	-	TRBJ2-3	TGTGCCAGCAGTAGAAACGGGAGAAACACAGATACGCAGTATTTT	CASSRNGRNTDTQYF
few	TRBV28	-	TRBJ1-1	TGTGCCAGCAGTTCCCCCCGAGAGAAGAACACTGAAGCTTTCTTT	CASSSPREKNTEAFF
-	TRBV27	TRBD2	TRBJ2-3	TGTGCCAGCAGTTTCAGCGGGGGGGCTAGCACAGATACGCAGTATTTT	CASSFSGGASTDTQYF
-	TRBV28	TRBD1	TRBJ1-3	TGTGCCAGCAGTAACTCCGAGACAGGGGGAACCATATATTTT	CASSNSETGGTIYF
once	TRBV5-1	TRBD2	TRBJ2-1	TGCGCCAGCAGCGGAACTAGCGGGGGAACCTACAATGAGCAGTTCTTC	CASSGTSGGTYNEQFF
-	TRBV5-1	TRBD2	TRBJ2-3	TGCGCCAGCAGCCCCGGGACTAGCGGCAGCACAGATACGCAGTATTTT	CASSPGTSGSTDTQYF
-	TRBV6-6	-	TRBJ2-3	TGTGCCAGCAGTGGCGGCGGGCCCACAGATACGCAGTATTTT	CASSGGGPTDTQYF
-	TRBV6-1	-	TRBJ2-7	TGTGCCAGCAGTGAAGCGGGGAGTTACTACGAGCAGTACTTC	CASSEAGSYYEQYF
-	TRBV5-1	-	TRBJ2-2	TGCGCCAGCAGCTTGGTGTGGCAGGGGGGGAACACCGGGGAGCTGTTTTTT	CASSLVWQGGNTGELFF
-	TRBV2	-	TRBJ1-5	TGTGCCAGCAGTGAACGCAGGGGCAATCAGCCCCAGCATTTT	CASSERRGNQPQHF
-	TRBV28	-	TRBJ2-3	TGTGCCAGCAGCCCCGGAGGGGTGGGGACAGATACGCAGTATTTT	CASSPGGVGTDTQYF
-	TRBV30	TRBD1	TRBJ2-1	TGTGCCTGGGGACAGGGATTGTACAATGAGCAGTTCTTC	CAWGQGLYNEQFF
-	TRBV6-1	-	TRBJ1-1	TGTGCCAGCAGTGAAGCCAGTAAAACACCCAACACTGAAGCTTTCTTT	CASSEASKTPNTEAFF
-	TRBV3-1/TRBV3-2	-	TRBJ2-4	TGTGCCAGCAGTCCTAGACCGACAGGCCAACTAGCCAAAAACATTCAGTACTTC	CASSPRPTGQLAKNIQYF
-	TRBV5-5	-	TRBJ2-7	TGTGCCAGCAGCTTGGGAGTTTACGAGCAGTACTTC	CASSLGVYEQYF
-	TRBV19	TRBD1	TRBJ2-5	TGTGCCAGTAGTGGCCGACAGGGGGCGGAGACCCAGTACTTC	CASSGRQGAETQYF
-	TRBV11-2	-	TRBJ2-7	TGTGCCAGCAGCTTAGAAATCAGTAGGCGGTCGGACGGGAACGAGCAGTACTTC	CASSLEISRRSDGNEQYF
-	TRBV30	-	TRBJ2-3	TGTGCCTGGGCTTCGGGTGAAATCAGAGCGCAGTATTTT	CAWASGEIRAQYF
-	TRBV2	TRBD2	TRBJ2-4	TGTGCCAGCAGCCCAGGACTAGCGGGACTGTCAAAAAACATTCAGTACTTC	CASSPGLAGLSKNIQYF
-	TRBV21-1	-	TRBJ2-1	TGTGCCAGCAGCAAAGCGCCGGGATTTCTCCACAATGAGCAGTTCTTC	CASSKAPGFLHNEQFF
-	TRBV6-2/TRBV6-3	-	TRBJ2-7	TGTGCCAGCAGTCCCAGCGGCTACGAGCAGTACTTC	CASSPSGYEQYF
-	TRBV5-1	TRBD1	TRBJ2-2	TGCGCCAGCAGTTTCGGGACAGGGGGCACCGGGGAGCTGTTTTTT	CASSFGTGGTGELFF
-	TRBV6-5	TRBD2	TRBJ2-7	TGTGCCAGCAGTTACGAGCGGGGGGGTCCCTACGAGCAGTACTTC	CASSYERGGPYEQYF
-	TRBV2	-	TRBJ2-4	TGTGCCAGCAGTGAAGCTTGGCGGGCATCGGGAAACATTCAGTACTTC	CASSEAWRASGNIQYF
-	TRBV5-6	-	TRBJ2-7	TGTGCCAGCAGCTGGGGTGGGGTGGGACACTCTTTATCCGAGCAGTACTTC	CASSWGGVGHSLSEQYF
-	TRBV7-7	-	TRBJ2-4	TGTGCCAGCAGCTTAGTACCCGGTGACATTCAGTACTTC	CASSLVPGDIQYF
-	TRBV19	TRBD1	TRBJ1-5	TGTGCCAGTAGGGGGACAGGGAACCAGCCCCAGCATTTT	CASRGTGNQPQHF
-	TRBV7-2	-	TRBJ2-5	TGTGCCAGCAGCTCGACTCTAGCCGCCCAAGAGACCCAGTACTTC	CASSSTLAAQETQYF
-	TRBV19	-	TRBJ2-6	TGTGCCAGTAGTGCAGCGTGGGGGGCCAACGTCCTGACTTTC	CASSAAWGANVLTF
-	TRBV9	TRBD1	TRBJ1-5	TGTGCCAGCAGTCGGACAGGGGATCAGCCCCAGCATTTT	CASSRTGDQPQHF
-	TRBV5-4	TRBD1	TRBJ2-1	TGTGCCAGCAGCTCAGGGGACAGGGGGAGGAATGAGCAGTTCTTC	CASSSGDRGRNEQFF
-	TRBV6-2/TRBV6-3	-	TRBJ1-3	TGTGCCAGCAGTGAGGGGACATCGCGGGACACCATATATTTT	CASSEGTSRDTIYF
-	TRBV28	TRBD1	TRBJ1-2	TGTGCCAGCAGTTTGACAGGGCCCCGCTACACCTTC	CASSLTGPRYTF
few	TRBV10-1	-	TRBJ2-5	TGCGCCAGCAGTGAGGTTACAGAACAAGAGACCCAGTACTTC	CASSEVTEQETQYF
-	TRBV21-1	-	TRBJ2-3	TGTGCCAGCAGGGAGCTAGGTTCCGGAGATACGCAGTATTTT	CASRELGSGDTQYF
-	TRBV7-6	TRBD2	TRBJ2-3	TGTGCCAGCAGCCAACTAGCGGGAGAGGGCACAGATACGCAGTATTTT	CASSQLAGEGTDTQYF
-	TRBV2	-	TRBJ1-1	TGTGCCAGCAGTTTACAGGGGAACACTGAAGCTTTCTTT	CASSLQGNTEAFF
once	TRBV21-1	-	TRBJ2-7	TGTGCCAGCAGCCCACCAGCAAGGACAGGCATCTGGAAGCCCAAGGGGGCTCTCTACGAGCAGTACTTC	CASSPPARTGIWKPKGALYEQYF
-	TRBV6-4	TRBD2	TRBJ2-1	TGTGCCAGCAGTCTCTTTAGCGGGGGGCAGTACAATGAGCAGTTCTTC	CASSLFSGGQYNEQFF
-	TRBV6-2/TRBV6-3	-	TRBJ2-3	TGTGCCAGCAGCCTCCCTAACACAGATACGCAGTATTTT	CASSLPNTDTQYF
-	TRBV7-9	-	TRBJ2-7	TGTGCCAGCAGCCGCCAGGGGCGGCCCACCTACGAGCAGTACTTC	CASSRQGRPTYEQYF